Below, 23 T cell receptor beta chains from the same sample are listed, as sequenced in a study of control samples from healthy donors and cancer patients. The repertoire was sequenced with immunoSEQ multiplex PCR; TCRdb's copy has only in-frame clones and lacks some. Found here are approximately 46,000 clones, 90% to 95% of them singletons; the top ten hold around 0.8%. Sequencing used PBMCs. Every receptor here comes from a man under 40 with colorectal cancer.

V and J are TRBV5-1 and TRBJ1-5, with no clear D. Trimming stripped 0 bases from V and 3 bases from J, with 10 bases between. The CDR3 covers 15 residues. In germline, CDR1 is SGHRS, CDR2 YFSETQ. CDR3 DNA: TGCGCCAGCAGCTTGGGAGGCCTACCCAATCAGCCCCAGCATTTT. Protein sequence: CASSLGGLPNQPQHF.

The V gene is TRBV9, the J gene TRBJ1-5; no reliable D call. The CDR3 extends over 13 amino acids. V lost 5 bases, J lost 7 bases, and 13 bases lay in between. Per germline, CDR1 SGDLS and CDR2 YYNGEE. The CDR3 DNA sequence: TGTGCCAGCAGTAAAGAACCTACGCAGCCCCAGCATTTT. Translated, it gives CASSKEPTQPQHF.

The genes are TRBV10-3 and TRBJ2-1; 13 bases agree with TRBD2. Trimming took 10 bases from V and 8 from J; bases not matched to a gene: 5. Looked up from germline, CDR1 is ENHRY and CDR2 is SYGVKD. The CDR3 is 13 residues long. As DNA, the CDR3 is TGTGCCACCGGACTAGCGGGGGCCTATGAGCAGTTCTTC. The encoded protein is CATGLAGAYEQFF.

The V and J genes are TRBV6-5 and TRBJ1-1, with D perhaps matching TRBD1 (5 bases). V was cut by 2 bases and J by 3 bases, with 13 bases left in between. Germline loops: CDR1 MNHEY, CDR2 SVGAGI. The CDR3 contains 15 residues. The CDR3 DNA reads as TGTGCCAGCAGTTACACAGGCGGGCAGTACACTGAAGCTTTCTTT. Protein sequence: CASSYTGGQYTEAFF.

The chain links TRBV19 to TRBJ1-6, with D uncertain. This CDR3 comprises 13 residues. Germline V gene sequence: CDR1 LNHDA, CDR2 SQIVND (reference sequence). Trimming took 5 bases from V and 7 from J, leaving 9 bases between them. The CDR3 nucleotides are TGTGCCAGTAGTGGTCAGCGAAATTCACCCCTCCACTTT. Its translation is CASSGQRNSPLHF.

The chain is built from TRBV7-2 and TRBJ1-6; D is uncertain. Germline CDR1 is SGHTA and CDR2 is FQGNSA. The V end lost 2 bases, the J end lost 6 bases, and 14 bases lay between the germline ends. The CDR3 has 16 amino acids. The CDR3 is CASSLIKASGNSPLHF. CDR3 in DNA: TGTGCCAGCAGCTTAATCAAGGCGAGCGGTAATTCACCCCTCCACTTT. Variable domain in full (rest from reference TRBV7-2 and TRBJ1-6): GAGVSQSPSNKVTEKGKDVELRCDPISGHTALYWYRQSLGQGLEFLIYFQGNSAPDKSGLPSDRFSAERTGGSVSTLTIQRTQQEDSAVYLCASSLIKASGNSPLHFGNGTRLTVT.

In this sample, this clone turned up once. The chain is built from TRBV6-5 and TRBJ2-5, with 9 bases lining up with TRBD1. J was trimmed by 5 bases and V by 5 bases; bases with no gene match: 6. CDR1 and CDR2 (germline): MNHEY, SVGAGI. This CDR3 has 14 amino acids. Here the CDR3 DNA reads TGTGCCAGCAGTCGGACAGGGGATAGGGAGACCCAGTACTTC. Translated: CASSRTGDRETQYF.

The CDR3 reads CASSQGGVNTEAFF. In nucleotides, the CDR3 is TGCGCCAGCAGCCAAGGAGGGGTGAACACTGAAGCTTTCTTT. The genes are TRBV4-1 and TRBJ1-1, with D possibly being TRBD1 (5 bases). Germline V lookup: CDR1 MGHRA, CDR2 YSYEKL. This CDR3 spans 14 amino acids. V dropped 1 base and J dropped 0 bases, with 6 bases sitting between them.

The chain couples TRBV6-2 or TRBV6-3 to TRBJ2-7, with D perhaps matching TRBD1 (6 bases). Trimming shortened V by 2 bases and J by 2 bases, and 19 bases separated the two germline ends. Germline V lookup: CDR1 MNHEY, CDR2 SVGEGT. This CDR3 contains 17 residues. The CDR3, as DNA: TGTGCCAGCAGTTACATCCCGACGACAGGACATCCCTACGAGCAGTACTTC. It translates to CASSYIPTTGHPYEQYF.

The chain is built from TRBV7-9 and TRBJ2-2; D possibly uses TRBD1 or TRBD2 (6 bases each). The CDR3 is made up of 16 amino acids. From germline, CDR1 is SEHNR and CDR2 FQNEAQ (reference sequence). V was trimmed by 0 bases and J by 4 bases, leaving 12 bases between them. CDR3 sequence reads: CASSLAVGGPTGELFF. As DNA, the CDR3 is TGTGCCAGCAGCTTAGCGGTGGGGGGCCCCACCGGGGAGCTGTTTTTT.

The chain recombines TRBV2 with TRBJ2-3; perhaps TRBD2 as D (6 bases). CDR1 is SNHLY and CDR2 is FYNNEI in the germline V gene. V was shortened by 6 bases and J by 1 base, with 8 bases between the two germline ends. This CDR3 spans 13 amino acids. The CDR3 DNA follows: TGTGCCAGCAGGGGGACTGGCACAGATACGCAGTATTTT. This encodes CASRGTGTDTQYF.

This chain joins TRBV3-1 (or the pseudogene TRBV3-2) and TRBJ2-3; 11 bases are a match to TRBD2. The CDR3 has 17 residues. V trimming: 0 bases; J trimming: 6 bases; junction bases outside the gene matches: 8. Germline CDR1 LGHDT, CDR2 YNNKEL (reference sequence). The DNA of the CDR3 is TGTGCCAGCAGCCAAGATCTTCCTAGCGGGGGGAGGGATACGCAGTATTTT. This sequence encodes CASSQDLPSGGRDTQYF.

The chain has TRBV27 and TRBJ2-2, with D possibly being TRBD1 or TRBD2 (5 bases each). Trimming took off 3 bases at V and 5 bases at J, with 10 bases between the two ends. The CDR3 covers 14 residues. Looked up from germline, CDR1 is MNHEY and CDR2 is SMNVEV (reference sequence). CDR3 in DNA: TGTGCCAGCAGTTTTGGGGGTCTAACCGGGGAGCTGTTTTTT. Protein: CASSFGGLTGELFF.

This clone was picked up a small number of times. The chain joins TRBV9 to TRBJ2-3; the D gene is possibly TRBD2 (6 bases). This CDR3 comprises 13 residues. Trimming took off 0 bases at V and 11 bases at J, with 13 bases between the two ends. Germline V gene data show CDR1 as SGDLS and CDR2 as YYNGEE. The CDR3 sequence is CASSVGGGSGQYF. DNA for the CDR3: TGTGCCAGCAGCGTAGGGGGAGGTTCTGGGCAGTATTTT.

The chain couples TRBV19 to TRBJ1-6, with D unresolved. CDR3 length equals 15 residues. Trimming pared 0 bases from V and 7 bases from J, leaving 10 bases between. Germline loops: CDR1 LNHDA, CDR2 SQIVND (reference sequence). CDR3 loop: CASSIEQIPNSPLHF. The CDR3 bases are TGTGCCAGTAGTATAGAACAGATCCCGAATTCACCCCTCCACTTT.

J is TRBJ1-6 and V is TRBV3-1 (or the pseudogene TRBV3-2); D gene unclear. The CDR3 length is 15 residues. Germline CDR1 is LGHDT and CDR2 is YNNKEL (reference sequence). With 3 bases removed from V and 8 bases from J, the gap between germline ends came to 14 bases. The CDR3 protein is CASSQGSGSYSPLHF. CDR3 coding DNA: TGTGCCAGCAGCCAGGGATCCGGGTCGTATTCACCCCTCCACTTT.

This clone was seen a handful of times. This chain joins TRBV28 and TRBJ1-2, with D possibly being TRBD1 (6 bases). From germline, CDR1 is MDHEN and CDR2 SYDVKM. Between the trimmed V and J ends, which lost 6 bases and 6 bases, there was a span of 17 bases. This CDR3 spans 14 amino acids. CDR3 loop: CASSLEDRSHGYTF. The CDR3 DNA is TGTGCCAGCAGCCTAGAGGACAGATCACATGGCTACACCTTC.

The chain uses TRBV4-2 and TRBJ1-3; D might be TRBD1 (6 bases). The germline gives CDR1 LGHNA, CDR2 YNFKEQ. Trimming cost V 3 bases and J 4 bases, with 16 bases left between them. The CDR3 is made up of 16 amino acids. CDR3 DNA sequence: TGTGCCAGCAGCCATATACAGGGATCTGCCGGAAACACCATATATTTT. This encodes CASSHIQGSAGNTIYF.

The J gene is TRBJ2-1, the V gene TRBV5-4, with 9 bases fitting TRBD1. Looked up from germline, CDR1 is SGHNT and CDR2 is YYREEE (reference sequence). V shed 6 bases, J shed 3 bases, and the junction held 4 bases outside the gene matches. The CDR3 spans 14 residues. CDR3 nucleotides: TGTGCCAGCATCCTGGACAGGGGCTACAATGAGCAGTTCTTC. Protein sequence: CASILDRGYNEQFF.

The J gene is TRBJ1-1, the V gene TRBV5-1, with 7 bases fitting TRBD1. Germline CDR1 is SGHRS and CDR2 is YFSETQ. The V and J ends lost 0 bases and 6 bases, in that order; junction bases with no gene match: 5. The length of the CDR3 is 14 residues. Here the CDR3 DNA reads TGCGCCAGCAGCTTGGGTGACAGGGTCCCTGAAGCTTTCTTT. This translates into CASSLGDRVPEAFF.

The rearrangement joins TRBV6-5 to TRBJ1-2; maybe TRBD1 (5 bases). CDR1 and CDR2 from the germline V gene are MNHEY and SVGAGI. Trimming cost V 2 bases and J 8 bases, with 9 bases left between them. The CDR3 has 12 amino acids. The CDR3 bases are TGTGCCAGCAGTTACACGGGGGAAGGCTACACCTTC. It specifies CASSYTGEGYTF.

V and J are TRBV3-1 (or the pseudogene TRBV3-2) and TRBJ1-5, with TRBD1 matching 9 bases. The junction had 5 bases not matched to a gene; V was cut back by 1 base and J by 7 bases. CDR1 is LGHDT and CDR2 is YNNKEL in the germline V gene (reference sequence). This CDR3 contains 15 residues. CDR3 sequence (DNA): TGTGCCAGCAGCCAAGGGACAGGGGTCGGACAGCCCCAGCATTTT. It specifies CASSQGTGVGQPQHF.

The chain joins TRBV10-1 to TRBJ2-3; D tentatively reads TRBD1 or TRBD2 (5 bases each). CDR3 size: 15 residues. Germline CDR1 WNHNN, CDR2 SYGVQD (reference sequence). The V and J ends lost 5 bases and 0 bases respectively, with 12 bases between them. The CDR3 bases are TGCGCCAGCAGTTCCTCTGGGGACAGCACAGATACGCAGTATTTT. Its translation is CASSSSGDSTDTQYF.